Below, 6 T cell receptor beta chains from the same sample are listed, as sequenced in a study of T cell responses to AZD1222 COVID-19 vaccine (dated by TCRdb to the early 2020s). Reading the label with the study, this specimen's time point is: baseline before first vaccination. The method was the immunoSEQ multiplex PCR assay. TCRdb took this table from immuneACCESS and kept in-frame rearrangements with V and J called. Such tables lack part of the clones; where checked against another copy, unresolved V genes explain under half of the gap, and the rest is unexplained. This sample has 67,000 or so clones in its table, and around 83% of those were observed once. Of the sample, more than 8.5% falls within the top ten clones. The starting material was peripheral blood, obtained on day 0 of AZD1222 vaccination. The source of these receptors is an adult in good health.

The chain joins TRBV5-1 to TRBJ1-1; D possibly corresponds to TRBD1 (6 bases). The germline V and J ends were trimmed by 4 bases and 7 bases, with 17 bases remaining between them. The CDR3 sequence is 14 residues long. Germline V CDR1 and CDR2: SGHRS, YFSETQ. CDR3 sequence (DNA): TGCGCCAGCAGCGTTCGTCCCCAGGGGAGTGAAGCTTTCTTT. It encodes CASSVRPQGSEAFF. Supplemented by reference TRBV5-1 and TRBJ1-1, the full variable domain reads KAGVTQTPRYLIKTRGQQVTLSCSPISGHRSVSWYQQTPGQGLQFLFEYFSETQRNKGNFPGRFSGRQFSNSRSEMNVSTLELGDSALYLCASSVRPQGSEAFFGQGTRLTVV.

The chain is built from TRBV9 and TRBJ1-2, with 9 bases that match TRBD1. This CDR3 comprises 15 residues. Trimming cost V 4 bases and J 8 bases; bases outside gene matches: 12. Germline V lookup: CDR1 SGDLS, CDR2 YYNGEE. The CDR3: CASSPSGTGWLGYTF. The CDR3 nucleotides are TGTGCCAGCAGCCCGTCAGGGACAGGGTGGTTGGGCTACACCTTC.

V and J are TRBV6-6 and TRBJ1-2; D is uncertain. V was pared by 5 bases and J by 1 base, with 17 bases between. This CDR3 is 16 amino acids long. Germline V gene data show CDR1 as MNHNY and CDR2 as SVGAGI (reference sequence). The CDR3 DNA sequence: TGTGCCAGCAGTCCATCGACACTGACATATAACTATGGCTACACCTTC. This encodes CASSPSTLTYNYGYTF.

The V gene is TRBV5-5, the J gene TRBJ1-1, with D unclear. The CDR3 is 14 residues long. With 5 bases removed from V and 0 bases from J, the gap between germline ends came to 11 bases. Germline CDR1 and CDR2: SGHKS and YYEKEE (reference sequence). The chain's CDR3 is CASSVDIVNTEAFF. In DNA form, the CDR3 reads TGTGCCAGCAGTGTTGACATAGTGAACACTGAAGCTTTCTTT.

The chain carries TRBV28 and TRBJ2-5; D gene uncertain. Germline lookup yields CDR1 MDHEN and CDR2 SYDVKM. The CDR3 totals 14 residues. V was pared by 6 bases and J by 11 bases, with 22 bases between. CDR3: CASSQPPLTRGQYF. The CDR3 DNA follows: TGTGCCAGCAGCCAACCCCCCCTGACCCGCGGTCAGTACTTC.

As regards this clone: This sample includes further DNA sequences coding for the same CDR3. J is TRBJ2-5 and V is TRBV7-3, with 11 bases matching TRBD2. CDR1 is SGHTA, CDR2 FQGTGA, per germline. CDR3 length: 15 residues. V lost 4 bases, J lost 5 bases, and 6 bases stayed unmatched. CDR3 sequence (DNA): TGTGCCAGCAGCTCCTTAGCGGGGGGGCGTGAGACCCAGTACTTC. This translates into CASSSLAGGRETQYF.